This TCR beta chain comes out of a study of T cell responses to AZD1222 COVID-19 vaccine. Produced via immunoSEQ multiplex PCR; TCRdb's table is partial and in-frame only. The table has more than 55,000 clones, roughly nine tenths seen once. Overall study results and limits: Samples come after the peak T cell response, not at day 14. Reportedly, close to half of spike-specific TCRs are directed against unmutated variant regions. Baseline serology detected seropositivity in only five to seven AZD1222 recipients.

Analyses pooled second doses at about 4 or about 12 weeks. This clone has a handful of counts. The antigen is not known. V dropped 5 bases and J dropped 0; count of bases not matched to a gene: 15. Germline assignment: CDR1 SQVTM and CDR2 ANQGSEA. The CDR3 totals 18 residues. This sequence joins TRBV29-1 and TRBJ1-2; 10 positions agree with TRBD1. The sample in question was peripheral blood, obtained 28 days after the second AZD1222 dose. This TCR was recovered from an adult who received the AZD1222 COVID-19 vaccine. CDR3 coding DNA: TGCAGCGTTTTACCCCGGACAGGGGGAGAAAGAGCTAACTATGGCTACACCTTC. It specifies CSVLPRTGGERANYGYTF.